The clone carrying this T cell receptor beta chain came up many times. This entry belongs to a study of response to subunit inactivated influenza vaccine. TCRdb used MiXCR to reprocess the RT-PCR reads, holding one entry per CDR3 protein. The sample has hundreds of thousands of distinct CDR3 sequences, 11% seen once. These data are also associated with another study on T cells expressing NK-cell markers. From that second work: The cDNA for TCR beta came from 5'RACE template switching with UMIs. An anti-gamma-delta TCR antibody was added in several experiments. It restricted sorting to alpha-beta TCR-expressing T cells. Several of the donors also had these clonotypes leading their CD3+CD56-NKG2C+ fraction.

The clonotype comes from a middle-aged man who received an inactivated influenza vaccine. Material: PBMCs from blood, obtained on the day of vaccination.

CDR3 nucleotides: TGCGCCAGCAGCCGCGCCGACAGAAACTCTGGAAACACCATATATTTT. Its protein product is CASSRADRNSGNTIYF. This sequence joins TRBV5-1 and TRBJ1-3, with TRBD1 as a possible D gene (5 bases). V was cut by 4 bases and J by 0 bases, with 14 bases left in between. The CDR3 is made up of 16 amino acids. Germline V gene sequence: CDR1 SGHRS, CDR2 YFSETQ.